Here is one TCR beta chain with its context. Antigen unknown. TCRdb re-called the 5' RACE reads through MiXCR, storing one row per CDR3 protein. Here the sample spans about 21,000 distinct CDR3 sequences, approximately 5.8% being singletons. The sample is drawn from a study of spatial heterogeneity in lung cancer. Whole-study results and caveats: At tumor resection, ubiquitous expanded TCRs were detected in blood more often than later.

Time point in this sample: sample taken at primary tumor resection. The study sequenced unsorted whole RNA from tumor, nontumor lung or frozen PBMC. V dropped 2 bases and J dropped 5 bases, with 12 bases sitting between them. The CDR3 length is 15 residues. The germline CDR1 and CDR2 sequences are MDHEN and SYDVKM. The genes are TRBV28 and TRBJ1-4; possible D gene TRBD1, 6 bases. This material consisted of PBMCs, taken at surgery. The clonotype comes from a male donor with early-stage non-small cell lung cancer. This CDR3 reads CASSLIRGTNEKLFF. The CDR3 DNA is TGTGCCAGCAGTTTAATTAGGGGGACAAATGAAAAACTGTTTTTT.